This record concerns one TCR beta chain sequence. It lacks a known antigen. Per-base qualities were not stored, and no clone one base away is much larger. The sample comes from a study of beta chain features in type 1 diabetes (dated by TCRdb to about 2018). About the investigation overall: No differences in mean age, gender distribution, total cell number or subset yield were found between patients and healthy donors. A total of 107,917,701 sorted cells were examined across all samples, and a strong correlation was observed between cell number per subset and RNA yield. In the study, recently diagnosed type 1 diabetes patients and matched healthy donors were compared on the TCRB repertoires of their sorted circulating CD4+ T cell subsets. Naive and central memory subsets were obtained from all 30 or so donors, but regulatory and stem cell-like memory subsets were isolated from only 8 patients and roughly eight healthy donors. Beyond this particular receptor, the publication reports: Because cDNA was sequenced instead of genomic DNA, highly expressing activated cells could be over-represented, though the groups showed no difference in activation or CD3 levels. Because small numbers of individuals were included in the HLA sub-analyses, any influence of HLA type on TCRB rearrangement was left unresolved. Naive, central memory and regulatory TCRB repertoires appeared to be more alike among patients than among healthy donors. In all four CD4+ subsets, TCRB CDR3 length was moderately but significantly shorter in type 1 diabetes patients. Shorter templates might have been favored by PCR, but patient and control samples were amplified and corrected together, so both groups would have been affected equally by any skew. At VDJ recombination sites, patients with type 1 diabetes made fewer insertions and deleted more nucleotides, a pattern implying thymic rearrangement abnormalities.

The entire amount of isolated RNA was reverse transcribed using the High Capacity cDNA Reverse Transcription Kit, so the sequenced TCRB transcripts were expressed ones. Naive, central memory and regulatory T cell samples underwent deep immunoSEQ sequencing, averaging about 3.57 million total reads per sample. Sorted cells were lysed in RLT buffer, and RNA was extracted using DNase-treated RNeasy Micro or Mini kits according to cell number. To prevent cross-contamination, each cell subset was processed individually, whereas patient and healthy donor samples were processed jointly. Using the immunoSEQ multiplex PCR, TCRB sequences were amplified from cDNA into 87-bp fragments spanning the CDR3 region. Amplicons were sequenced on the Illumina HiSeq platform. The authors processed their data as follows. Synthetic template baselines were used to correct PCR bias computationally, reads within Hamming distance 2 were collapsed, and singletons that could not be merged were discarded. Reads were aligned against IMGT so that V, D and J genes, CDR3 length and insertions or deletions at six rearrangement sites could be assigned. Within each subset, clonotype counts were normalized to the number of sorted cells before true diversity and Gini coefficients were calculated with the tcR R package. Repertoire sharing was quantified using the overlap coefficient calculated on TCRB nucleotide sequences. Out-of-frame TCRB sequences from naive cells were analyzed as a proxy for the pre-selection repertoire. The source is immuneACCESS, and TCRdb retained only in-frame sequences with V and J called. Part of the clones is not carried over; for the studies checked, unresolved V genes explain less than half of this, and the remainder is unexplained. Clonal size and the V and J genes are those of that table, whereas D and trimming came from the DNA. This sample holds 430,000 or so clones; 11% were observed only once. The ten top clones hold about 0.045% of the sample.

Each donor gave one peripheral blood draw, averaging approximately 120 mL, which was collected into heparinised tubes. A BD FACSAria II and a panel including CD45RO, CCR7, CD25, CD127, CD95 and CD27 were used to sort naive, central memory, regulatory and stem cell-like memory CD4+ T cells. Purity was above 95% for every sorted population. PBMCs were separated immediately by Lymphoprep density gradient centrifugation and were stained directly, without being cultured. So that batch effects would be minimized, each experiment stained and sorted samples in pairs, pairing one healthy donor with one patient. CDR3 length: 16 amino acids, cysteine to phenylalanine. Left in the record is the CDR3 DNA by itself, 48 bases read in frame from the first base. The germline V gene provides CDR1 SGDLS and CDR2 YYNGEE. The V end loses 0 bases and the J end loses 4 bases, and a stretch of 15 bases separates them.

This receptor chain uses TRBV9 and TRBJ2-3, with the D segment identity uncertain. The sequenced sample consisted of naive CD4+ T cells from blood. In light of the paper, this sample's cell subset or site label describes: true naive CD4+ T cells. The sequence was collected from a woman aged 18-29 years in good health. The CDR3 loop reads CASSVVGSRPPDTQYF. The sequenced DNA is TGTGCCAGCAGCGTAGTTGGTAGCAGGCCCCCAGATACGCAGTATTTT.